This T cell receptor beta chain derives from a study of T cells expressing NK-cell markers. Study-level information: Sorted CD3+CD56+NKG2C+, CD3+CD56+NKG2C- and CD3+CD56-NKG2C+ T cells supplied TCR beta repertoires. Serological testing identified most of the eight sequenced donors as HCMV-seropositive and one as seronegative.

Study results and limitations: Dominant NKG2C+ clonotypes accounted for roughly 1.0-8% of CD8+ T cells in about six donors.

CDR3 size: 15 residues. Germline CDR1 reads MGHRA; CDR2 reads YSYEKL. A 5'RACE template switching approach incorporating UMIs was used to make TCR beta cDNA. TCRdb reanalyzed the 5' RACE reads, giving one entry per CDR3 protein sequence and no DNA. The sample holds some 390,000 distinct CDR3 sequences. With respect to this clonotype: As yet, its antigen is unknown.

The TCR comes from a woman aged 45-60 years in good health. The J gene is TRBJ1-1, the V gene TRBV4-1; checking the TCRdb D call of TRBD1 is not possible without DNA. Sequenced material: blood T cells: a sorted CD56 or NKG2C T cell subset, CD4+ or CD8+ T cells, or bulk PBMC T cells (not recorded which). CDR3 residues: CASSQPSTGPTEAFF.